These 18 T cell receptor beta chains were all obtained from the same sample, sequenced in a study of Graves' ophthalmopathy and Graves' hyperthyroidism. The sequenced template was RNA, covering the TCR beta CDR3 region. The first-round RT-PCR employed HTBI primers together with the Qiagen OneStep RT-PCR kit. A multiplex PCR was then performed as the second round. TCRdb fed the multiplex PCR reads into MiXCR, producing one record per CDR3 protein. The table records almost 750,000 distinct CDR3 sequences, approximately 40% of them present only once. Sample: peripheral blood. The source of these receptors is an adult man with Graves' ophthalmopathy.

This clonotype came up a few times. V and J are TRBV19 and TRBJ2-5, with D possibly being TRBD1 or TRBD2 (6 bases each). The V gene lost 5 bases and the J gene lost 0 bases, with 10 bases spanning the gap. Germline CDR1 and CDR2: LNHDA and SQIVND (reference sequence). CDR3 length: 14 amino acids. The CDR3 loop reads CASSPGADQETQYF. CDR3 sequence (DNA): TGTGCCAGTAGTCCGGGGGCCGACCAAGAGACCCAGTACTTC.

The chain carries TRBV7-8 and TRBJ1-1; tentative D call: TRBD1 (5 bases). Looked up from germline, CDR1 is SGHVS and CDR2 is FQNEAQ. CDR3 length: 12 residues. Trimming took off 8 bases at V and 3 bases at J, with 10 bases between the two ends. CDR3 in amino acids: CASGLGDTEAFF. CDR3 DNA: TGTGCCAGCGGACTGGGGGACACTGAAGCTTTCTTT.

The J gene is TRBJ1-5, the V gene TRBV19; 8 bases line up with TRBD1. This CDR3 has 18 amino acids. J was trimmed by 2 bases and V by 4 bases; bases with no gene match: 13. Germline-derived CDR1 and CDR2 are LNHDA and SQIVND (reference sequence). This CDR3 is CASSRSGTGKGGNQPQHF. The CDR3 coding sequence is TGTGCCAGTAGTAGATCCGGGACAGGCAAAGGGGGCAATCAGCCCCAGCATTTT.

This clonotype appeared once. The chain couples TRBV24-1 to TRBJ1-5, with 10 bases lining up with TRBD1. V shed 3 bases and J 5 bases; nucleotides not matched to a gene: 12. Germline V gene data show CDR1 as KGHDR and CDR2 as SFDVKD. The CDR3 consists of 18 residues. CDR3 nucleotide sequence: TGTGCCACCAGTGATAGCGACGCCACAGGGACAGGGGATCAGCCCCAGCATTTT. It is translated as CATSDSDATGTGDQPQHF.

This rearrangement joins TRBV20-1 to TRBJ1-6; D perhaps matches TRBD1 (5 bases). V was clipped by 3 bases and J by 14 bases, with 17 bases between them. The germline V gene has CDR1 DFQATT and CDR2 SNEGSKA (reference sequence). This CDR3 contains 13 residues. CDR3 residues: CSARGVGREALHF. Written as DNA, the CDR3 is TGCAGTGCTAGGGGTGTGGGGCGGGAGGCCCTCCACTTT.

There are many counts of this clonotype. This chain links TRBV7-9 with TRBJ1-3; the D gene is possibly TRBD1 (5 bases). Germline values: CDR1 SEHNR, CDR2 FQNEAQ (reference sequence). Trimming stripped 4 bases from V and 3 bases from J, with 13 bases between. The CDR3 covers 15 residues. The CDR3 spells CASSSAPGFGNTIYF. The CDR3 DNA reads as TGTGCCAGCAGCTCAGCCCCAGGGTTTGGAAACACCATATATTTT. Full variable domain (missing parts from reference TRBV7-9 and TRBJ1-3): DTGVSQNPRHKITKRGQNVTFRCDPISEHNRLYWYRQTLGQGPEFLTYFQNEAQLEKSRLLSDRFSAERPKGSFSTLEIQRTEQGDSAMYLCASSSAPGFGNTIYFGEGSWLTVV.

The CDR3 reads CASSSTGDGEAFF. The CDR3, as DNA: TGTGCCAGCAGCTCTACCGGGGACGGTGAAGCTTTCTTT. The chain is built from TRBV7-9 and TRBJ1-1; D possibly corresponds to TRBD1 (5 bases). Trimming stripped 4 bases from V and 7 bases from J, with 13 bases between. Germline V gene sequence: CDR1 SEHNR, CDR2 FQNEAQ (reference sequence). CDR3 size: 13 residues.

CDR3: CASSQAVDTGELFF. CDR3 DNA: TGTGCCAGCAGCCAAGCGGTCGACACCGGGGAGCTGTTTTTT. The V call is TRBV25-1, the J call TRBJ2-2, with D tentatively TRBD2 (5 bases). The CDR3 loop spans 14 amino acids. V lost 6 bases, J lost 3 bases, and 11 bases lay in between. Germline CDR1 reads MGHDK; CDR2 reads SYGVNS. Variable domain in full (rest from reference TRBV25-1 and TRBJ2-2): EADIYQTPRYLVIGTGKKITLECSQTMGHDKMYWYQQDPGMELHLIHYSYGVNSTEKGDLSSESTVSRIRTEHFPLTLESARPSHTSQYLCASSQAVDTGELFFGEGSRLTVL.

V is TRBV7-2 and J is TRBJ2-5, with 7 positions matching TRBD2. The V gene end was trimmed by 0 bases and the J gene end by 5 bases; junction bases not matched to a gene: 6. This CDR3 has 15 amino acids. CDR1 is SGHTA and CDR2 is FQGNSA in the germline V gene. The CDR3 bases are TGTGCCAGCAGCTTAGCTCCGGGAGGTGGCGAGACCCAGTACTTC. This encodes CASSLAPGGGETQYF. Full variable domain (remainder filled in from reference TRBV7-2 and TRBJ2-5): GAGVSQSPSNKVTEKGKDVELRCDPISGHTALYWYRQSLGQGLEFLIYFQGNSAPDKSGLPSDRFSAERTGGSVSTLTIQRTQQEDSAVYLCASSLAPGGGETQYFGPGTRLLVL.

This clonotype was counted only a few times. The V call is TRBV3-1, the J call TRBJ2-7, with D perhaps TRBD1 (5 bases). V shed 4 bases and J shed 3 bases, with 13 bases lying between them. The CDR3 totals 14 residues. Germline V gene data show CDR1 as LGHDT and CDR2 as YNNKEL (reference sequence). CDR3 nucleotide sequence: TGTGCCAGCAGCCTACTCGGCAGGGACTACGAGCAGTACTTC. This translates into CASSLLGRDYEQYF.

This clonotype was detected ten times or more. Here the CDR3 DNA reads TGTGCCAGCAGCTTAGTCGGGGATACCGCTGAAGCTTTCTTT. This gives the protein CASSLVGDTAEAFF. The J gene is TRBJ1-1, the V gene TRBV7-6, with D unresolved. CDR3 length: 14 residues. CDR1 SGHVS and CDR2 FNYEAQ come from the germline V gene. V gave up 1 base and J gave up 6 bases, with 12 bases separating them.

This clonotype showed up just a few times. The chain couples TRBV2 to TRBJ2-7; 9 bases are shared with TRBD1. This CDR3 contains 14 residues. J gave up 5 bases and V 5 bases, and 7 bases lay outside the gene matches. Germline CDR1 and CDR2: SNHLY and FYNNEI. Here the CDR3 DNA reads TGTGCCAGCAGTACCGGGACAGGGACTCACGAGCAGTACTTC. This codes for CASSTGTGTHEQYF.

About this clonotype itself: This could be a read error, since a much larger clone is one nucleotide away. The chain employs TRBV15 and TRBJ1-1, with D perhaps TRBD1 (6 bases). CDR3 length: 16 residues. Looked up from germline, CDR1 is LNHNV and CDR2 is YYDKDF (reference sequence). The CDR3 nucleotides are TGTGCCACCAGCATGTCGACAGGAAGATTGAACACTGGAGCTTTCTTT. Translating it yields CATSMSTGRLNTGAFF.

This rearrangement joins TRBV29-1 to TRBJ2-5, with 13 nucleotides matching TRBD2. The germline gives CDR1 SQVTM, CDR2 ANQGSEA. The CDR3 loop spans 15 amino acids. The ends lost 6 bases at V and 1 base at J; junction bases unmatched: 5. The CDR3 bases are TGCAGCGTCCTCGGGACTAGCGGGACCCAAGAGACCCAGTACTTC. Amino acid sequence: CSVLGTSGTQETQYF.

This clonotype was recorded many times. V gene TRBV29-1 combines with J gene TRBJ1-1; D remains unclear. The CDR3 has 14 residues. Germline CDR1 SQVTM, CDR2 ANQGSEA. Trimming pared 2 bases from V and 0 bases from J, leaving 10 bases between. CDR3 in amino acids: CSVESAGLNTEAFF. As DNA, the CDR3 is TGCAGCGTTGAATCTGCAGGCTTGAACACTGAAGCTTTCTTT.

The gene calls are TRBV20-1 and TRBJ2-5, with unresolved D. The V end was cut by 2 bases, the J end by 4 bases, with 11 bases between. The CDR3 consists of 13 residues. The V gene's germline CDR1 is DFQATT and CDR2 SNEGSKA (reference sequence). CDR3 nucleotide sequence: TGCAGTGCTAGAACTGGGAAATCAGAGACCCAGTACTTC. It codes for CSARTGKSETQYF.

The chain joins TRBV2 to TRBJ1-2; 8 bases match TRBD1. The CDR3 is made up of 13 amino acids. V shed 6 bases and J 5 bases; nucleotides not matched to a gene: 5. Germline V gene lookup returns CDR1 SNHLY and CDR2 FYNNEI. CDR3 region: CASRDRATYGYTF. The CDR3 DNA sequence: TGTGCCAGCAGGGACAGGGCAACGTATGGCTACACCTTC.

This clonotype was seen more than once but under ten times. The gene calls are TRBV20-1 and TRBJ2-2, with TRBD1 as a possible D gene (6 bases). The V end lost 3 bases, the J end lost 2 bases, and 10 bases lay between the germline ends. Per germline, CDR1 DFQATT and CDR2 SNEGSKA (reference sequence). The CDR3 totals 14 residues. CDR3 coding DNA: TGCAGTGCTAGTAACAGGGAAAACACCGGGGAGCTGTTTTTT. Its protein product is CSASNRENTGELFF.